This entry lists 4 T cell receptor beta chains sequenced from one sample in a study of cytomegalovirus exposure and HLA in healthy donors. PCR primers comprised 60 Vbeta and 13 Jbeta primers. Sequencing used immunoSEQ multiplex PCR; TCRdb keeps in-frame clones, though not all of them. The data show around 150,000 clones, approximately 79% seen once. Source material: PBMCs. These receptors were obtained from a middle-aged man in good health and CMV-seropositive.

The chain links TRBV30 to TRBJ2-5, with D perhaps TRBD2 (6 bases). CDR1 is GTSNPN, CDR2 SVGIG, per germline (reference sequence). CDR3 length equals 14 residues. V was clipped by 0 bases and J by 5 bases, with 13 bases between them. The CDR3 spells CAWSVGQEGETQYF. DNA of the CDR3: TGTGCCTGGAGTGTCGGCCAGGAGGGGGAGACCCAGTACTTC.

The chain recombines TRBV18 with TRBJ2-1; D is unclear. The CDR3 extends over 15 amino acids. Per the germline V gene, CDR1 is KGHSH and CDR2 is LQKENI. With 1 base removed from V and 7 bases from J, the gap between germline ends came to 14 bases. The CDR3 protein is CASSPLQRNPNEQFF. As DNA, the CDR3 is TGTGCCAGCTCACCACTCCAGCGTAATCCGAATGAGCAGTTCTTC.

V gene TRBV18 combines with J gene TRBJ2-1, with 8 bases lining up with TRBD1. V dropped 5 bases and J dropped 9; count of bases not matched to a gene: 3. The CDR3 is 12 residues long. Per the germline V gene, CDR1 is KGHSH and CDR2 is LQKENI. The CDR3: CASSGQGGEQFF. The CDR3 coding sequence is TGTGCCAGCTCAGGACAGGGTGGTGAGCAGTTCTTC.

The CDR3 loop is CASSPPSPDICSGANVLTF. The CDR3, as DNA: TGTGCCAGCAGCCCCCCGTCCCCGGACATATGCTCTGGGGCCAACGTCCTGACTTTC. V and J are TRBV21-1 and TRBJ2-6; the table's D call, TRBD1, has no DNA check behind it. TRBV21-1 is a pseudogene. The length of the CDR3 is 19 residues.